Below, 19 T cell receptor beta chains from the same sample are listed, as sequenced in a study of Graves' ophthalmopathy and Graves' hyperthyroidism. RNA transcripts were the template, and TCR beta CDR3 regions were amplified from them. The workflow started with a first-round RT-PCR run with HTBI primers and then moved on to a second-round multiplex PCR. TCRdb called the multiplex PCR reads again in MiXCR, with one record for every CDR3 protein. The sample shows fewer than 350,000 distinct CDR3 sequences, roughly 17% of them seen only once. Material: peripheral blood. These receptors were taken from an adult man with Graves' ophthalmopathy.

This clonotype was seen many times. This chain connects TRBV2 to TRBJ2-7; 9 nucleotides line up with TRBD1. The germline V gene has CDR1 SNHLY and CDR2 FYNNEI. The CDR3 has 15 amino acids. The J segment lost 1 base and the V segment lost 3 bases, leaving 4 bases of the junction unmatched. The CDR3: CASSEDRGSSYEQYF. The CDR3 DNA reads TGTGCCAGCAGTGAGGACAGGGGTAGTTCCTACGAGCAGTACTTC.

The chain combines TRBV28 with TRBJ2-7; the D gene could be TRBD1 or TRBD2 (5 bases each). This CDR3 is built from 15 residues. The germline gives CDR1 MDHEN, CDR2 SYDVKM. Trimming took 4 bases from V and 1 from J, leaving 14 bases between them. The CDR3 loop is CASSSAVGVSYEQYF. CDR3 DNA sequence: TGTGCCAGCAGTTCTGCTGTGGGGGTTTCCTACGAGCAGTACTTC.

This clonotype was detected ten times or more. This chain's CDR3 is CSAAGGGYTEAFF. Written as DNA, the CDR3 is TGCAGTGCAGCAGGGGGGGGGTACACTGAAGCTTTCTTT. The chain links TRBV20-1 to TRBJ1-1; 7 bases line up with TRBD1. CDR1 and CDR2 (germline): DFQATT, SNEGSKA (reference sequence). The CDR3 spans 13 residues. The V gene end was trimmed by 6 bases and the J gene end by 3 bases; junction bases not matched to a gene: 7.

This clonotype occurred many times. This chain connects TRBV7-8 to TRBJ1-1; 8 bases align to TRBD1. Unmatched junction bases numbered 13, after V lost 7 bases and J lost 0 bases. This CDR3 has 17 amino acids. The germline V gene encodes CDR1 SGHVS and CDR2 FQNEAQ. The CDR3 DNA follows: TGTGCCAGCATTCACGGTCGGTGGACAGGGCTGAACACTGAAGCTTTCTTT. It is translated as CASIHGRWTGLNTEAFF.

This clonotype was detected ten times or more. This chain connects TRBV12-3 or TRBV12-4 to TRBJ2-5; the match to TRBD2 covers 13 bases. V was pared by 6 bases and J by 5 bases, with 9 bases of the junction left unmatched. The CDR3 is 16 residues long. The CDR3 is CASSLTGTSGTETQYF. The CDR3 DNA sequence: TGTGCCAGCAGCCTCACGGGGACTAGCGGGACTGAGACCCAGTACTTC.

This clonotype occurred many times. The chain joins TRBV2 to TRBJ1-1, with TRBD1 identical over 8 bases. The CDR3 runs to 12 residues. Trimming at V came to 6 bases and at J to 5 bases, leaving 2 bases not matched to a gene. The V gene's germline CDR1 is SNHLY and CDR2 FYNNEI. CDR3 loop: CASRDRVTEAFF. The CDR3 nucleotides are TGTGCCAGCAGGGACAGGGTAACTGAAGCTTTCTTT.

This clonotype was detected many times. The J gene is TRBJ2-7, the V gene TRBV28, with D possibly matching TRBD1 (5 bases). Germline V lookup: CDR1 MDHEN, CDR2 SYDVKM. The CDR3 covers 12 residues. The ends were cut back, 6 bases at V and 10 bases at J, with 16 bases in the middle. In DNA form, the CDR3 reads TGTGCCAGCAGACCAGGAACAGGCACCCAGTACTTC. As protein: CASRPGTGTQYF. Using reference TRBV28 and TRBJ2-7 for the parts outside the CDR3, the full variable domain is DVKVTQSSRYLVKRTGEKVFLECVQDMDHENMFWYRQDPGLGLRLIYFSYDVKMKEKGDIPEGYSVSREKKERFSLILESASTNQTSMYLCASRPGTGTQYFGPGTRLTVT.

The chain recombines TRBV12-3 or TRBV12-4 with TRBJ2-7; 11 bases are a match to TRBD2. This CDR3 has 17 amino acids. After removal of 5 bases from V and 0 bases from J, the junction contained 9 bases not matched to a gene. CDR3 DNA: TGTGCCAGCAGTAGACCCGGGACTAGCGGATTCTCCTACGAGCAGTACTTC. Translating it yields CASSRPGTSGFSYEQYF.

This clonotype has more than one count but fewer than ten. The gene calls are TRBV15 and TRBJ2-7, with D perhaps matching TRBD2 (6 bases). The CDR3 consists of 14 residues. Germline CDR1 LNHNV, CDR2 YYDKDF (reference sequence). Trimming took 1 base from V and 3 from J, leaving 10 bases between them. The CDR3 DNA follows: TGTGCCACCAGCAGAGTCCAGGGACTCTACGAGCAGTACTTC. It yields the protein CATSRVQGLYEQYF.

Many counts were recorded for this clonotype. One junction end does not reproduce the germline sequence, and a read error may be involved. The rearrangement links TRBV7-9 to TRBJ2-7; D possibly uses TRBD1 or TRBD2 (6 bases each). CDR1 SEHNR and CDR2 FQNEAQ come from the germline V gene (reference sequence). CDR3 length: 13 amino acids. In DNA form, the CDR3 reads TGTGCCAGCAGCTTAGCGGGGGGCCACGAGCGGTACTTC. Protein product: CASSLAGGHERYF.

The chain uses TRBV6-1 and TRBJ2-5, with 10 bases lining up with TRBD2. CDR1 is MNHNS and CDR2 is SASEGT in the germline V gene. V trimming: 7 bases; J trimming: 2 bases; junction bases outside the gene matches: 4. This CDR3 has 14 amino acids. CDR3 DNA sequence: TGTGCCAGCACTCGGACTAGCGGACAAGAGACCCAGTACTTC. This gives the protein CASTRTSGQETQYF.

This clonotype has at least ten counts. This chain uses TRBV18 with TRBJ2-1, with 9 bases lining up with TRBD2. Trimming removed 3 bases from V and 10 bases from J; junction bases left unmatched: 4. From germline, CDR1 is KGHSH and CDR2 LQKENI. This CDR3 is built from 13 residues. CDR3 in amino acids: CASSPQREEEQFF. CDR3 bases: TGTGCCAGCTCACCTCAGCGGGAGGAAGAGCAGTTCTTC.

This clonotype was counted ten times or more. V usage is TRBV4-2 and J usage is TRBJ1-2; D perhaps matches TRBD1 (5 bases). The CDR3 has 16 amino acids. The V end lost 0 bases, the J end lost 4 bases, and 15 bases lay between the germline ends. The germline CDR1 and CDR2 sequences are LGHNA and YNFKEQ. This CDR3 is CASSQDPRGGTYGYTF. The CDR3 DNA sequence: TGTGCCAGCAGCCAAGATCCTCGCGGAGGGACCTATGGCTACACCTTC.

This clonotype was seen repeatedly, ten times or more. V usage is TRBV24-1 and J usage is TRBJ2-2, with 12 bases that match TRBD2. In germline, CDR1 is KGHDR, CDR2 SFDVKD. This CDR3 has 15 residues. The V segment lost 7 bases and the J segment 6 bases; nucleotides outside the gene matches: 5. This chain's CDR3 is CATSVGLAGSGELFF. CDR3 DNA: TGTGCCACCAGCGTCGGACTAGCGGGGTCCGGGGAGCTGTTTTTT.

This clonotype has ten or more counts. This chain joins TRBV29-1 and TRBJ1-2, with D maybe TRBD1 (6 bases). This CDR3 comprises 12 residues. Germline V lookup: CDR1 SQVTM, CDR2 ANQGSEA. Trimming pared 7 bases from V and 2 bases from J, leaving 11 bases between. Here the CDR3 DNA reads TGCAGCGCGGGGGACACCAACTATGGCTACACCTTC. This codes for CSAGDTNYGYTF.

This clonotype was recorded many times. This rearrangement joins TRBV12-3 or TRBV12-4 to TRBJ1-1; D gene unclear. The CDR3 extends over 13 amino acids. V was trimmed by 6 bases and J by 7 bases, leaving 15 bases between them. As DNA, the CDR3 is TGTGCCAGCAGGTCATTATTAGAGAGTGAAGCTTTCTTT. It codes for CASRSLLESEAFF.

The chain carries TRBV20-1 and TRBJ1-6; perhaps TRBD1 as D (6 bases). CDR3 size: 15 residues. Germline V gives CDR1 DFQATT, CDR2 SNEGSKA (reference sequence). Trimming shortened V by 1 base and J by 7 bases, and 14 bases separated the two germline ends. CDR3 in DNA: TGCAGTGCTAGAGGACAGGTGACGGAGAATTCACCCCTCCACTTT. The encoded protein is CSARGQVTENSPLHF.

In its sample, this clonotype was seen many times. This chain connects TRBV7-6 to TRBJ1-5; D uncertain. CDR3 length equals 13 residues. Germline V gene data show CDR1 as SGHVS and CDR2 as FNYEAQ. V shed 5 bases and J shed 6 bases, with 11 bases lying between them. CDR3 sequence reads: CASSPPEGQPQHF. The CDR3 DNA reads TGTGCCAGCAGCCCCCCAGAAGGTCAGCCCCAGCATTTT. The variable domain in full, completed from reference TRBV7-6 and TRBJ1-5, reads GAGVSQSPRYKVTKRGQDVALRCDPISGHVSLYWYRQALGQGPEFLTYFNYEAQQDKSGLPNDRFSAERPEGSISTLTIQRTEQRDSAMYRCASSPPEGQPQHFGDGTRLSIL.

This clonotype was counted many times. Its ends do not fully match the called genes, so a read error is possible. The V and J genes are TRBV4-2 and TRBJ2-2; 7 nucleotides align to TRBD2. In germline, CDR1 is LGHNA, CDR2 YNFKEQ. This CDR3 is built from 14 residues. The DNA for the CDR3 is TGTGCCAGCAGTCCCGGGGGGAACACCGGGGAACTGCTTTTT. Amino acid sequence: CASSPGGNTGELLF.